This T cell receptor (beta chain) was identified in a study of identical twins. A single record per CDR3 protein comes from TCRdb applying MiXCR to the 5' RACE reads. This table holds under 500,000 distinct CDR3 sequences, about 13% found once. Trimming pared 1 base from V and 6 bases from J, leaving 12 bases between. CDR3 length equals 15 residues. Germline V gene lookup returns CDR1 KGHDR and CDR2 SFDVKD. The sample was also linked to a second study, of yellow fever vaccine responses in identical twins.

Sequencing was done on a sample of CD4+ T cells sorted from blood. This TCR was recovered from a woman aged 18-29 years in good health. The chain is built from TRBV24-1 and TRBJ2-1, with D perhaps TRBD2 (6 bases). CDR3 bases: TGTGCCACCAGTGATTTTACCCGGGGACTCAATGAGCAGTTCTTC. This encodes CATSDFTRGLNEQFF.